This T cell receptor (beta chain) was retrieved from a study of T cells in Graves' hyperthyroidism and ophthalmopathy. The table lists this clonotype with many counts. RNA transcripts served as the template for amplifying TCR beta CDR3 regions. A first-round RT-PCR of the TCR CDR3 used the HTBI primer set. TCRdb ran MiXCR on the multiplex PCR reads and lists one entry per CDR3 protein. This table has about 410,000 distinct CDR3 sequences, roughly 14% appearing once. The CDR3 runs to 14 residues. CDR1 SGHAT and CDR2 FQNNGV come from the germline V gene. Between the trimmed V and J ends, which lost 6 bases and 2 bases, there was a span of 13 bases.

This receptor was obtained from a man between 18 and 29 years old with Graves' ophthalmopathy. The rearrangement links TRBV11-2 to TRBJ2-5; D is unresolved. Sequencing was performed on blood. As DNA, the CDR3 is TGTGCCAGCAGTACTGAGGCGGCACAAGAGACCCAGTACTTC. This sequence encodes CASSTEAAQETQYF.